Many counts were recorded for the clone carrying this T cell receptor beta chain. Its antigen remains unknown. This sample is drawn from a study of identical twins. In germline, CDR1 is SGHRS, CDR2 YFSETQ. The V end lost 3 bases, the J end lost 5 bases, and 15 bases lay between the germline ends. The CDR3 has 14 residues. Each CDR3 protein is one row after TCRdb ran MiXCR on the 5' RACE reads. The repertoire consists of hundreds of thousands of distinct CDR3 sequences, with around 12% occurring once and the leading ten covering 1.5% to 2%. The study's findings and limits: There were fewer insertions in abundant cord blood beta clonotypes, but memory repertoires showed no such pattern. Models underestimated TCR alpha sharing (out-of-frame) in monozygotic twins.

The sample was also reused in another study, on yellow fever vaccine responses in identical twins.

This receptor was taken from a woman aged 18-29 years in good health. The sequenced sample was PBMCs. The chain has TRBV5-1 and TRBJ2-7; D is ambiguous. CDR3 amino acids: CASSSPLGTDEQYF. The CDR3 DNA is TGCGCCAGCAGCTCCCCCTTAGGAACGGACGAGCAGTACTTC.